This TCR beta chain is drawn from a study of shared clonotypes between healthy human individuals. Among the unsorted PBMC samples, replicate PCRs used about 280 ng DNA, roughly 30,000 T cell genomes. Original processing notes: Quality scores were absent from the junction-only immunoSEQ sequences, so filtering differed. Libraries were prepared by immunoSEQ multiplex PCR; TCRdb keeps only in-frame clonotypes and omits some of them. The DNA gave D and trimming, while V, J and clone size come from that table. The data show 450,000 to 500,000 clones, about 78% seen once. This CDR3 spans 18 amino acids. J lost 10 bases, V lost 4 bases, and 19 bases had no gene match. The germline V gene encodes CDR1 ENHRY and CDR2 SYGVKD.

V and J are TRBV10-3 and TRBJ2-6; TRBD2 agrees at 7 bases. Sequencing was performed on PBMCs. The sequence derives from a woman in her 40s in good health. Some clones in this sample may be carry-over from other donors' samples. The CDR3 DNA reads TGTGCCATCAGTGTACCGGGAGGAACCCTCCCGGCATCGAACGTCCTGACTTTC. As protein: CAISVPGGTLPASNVLTF.